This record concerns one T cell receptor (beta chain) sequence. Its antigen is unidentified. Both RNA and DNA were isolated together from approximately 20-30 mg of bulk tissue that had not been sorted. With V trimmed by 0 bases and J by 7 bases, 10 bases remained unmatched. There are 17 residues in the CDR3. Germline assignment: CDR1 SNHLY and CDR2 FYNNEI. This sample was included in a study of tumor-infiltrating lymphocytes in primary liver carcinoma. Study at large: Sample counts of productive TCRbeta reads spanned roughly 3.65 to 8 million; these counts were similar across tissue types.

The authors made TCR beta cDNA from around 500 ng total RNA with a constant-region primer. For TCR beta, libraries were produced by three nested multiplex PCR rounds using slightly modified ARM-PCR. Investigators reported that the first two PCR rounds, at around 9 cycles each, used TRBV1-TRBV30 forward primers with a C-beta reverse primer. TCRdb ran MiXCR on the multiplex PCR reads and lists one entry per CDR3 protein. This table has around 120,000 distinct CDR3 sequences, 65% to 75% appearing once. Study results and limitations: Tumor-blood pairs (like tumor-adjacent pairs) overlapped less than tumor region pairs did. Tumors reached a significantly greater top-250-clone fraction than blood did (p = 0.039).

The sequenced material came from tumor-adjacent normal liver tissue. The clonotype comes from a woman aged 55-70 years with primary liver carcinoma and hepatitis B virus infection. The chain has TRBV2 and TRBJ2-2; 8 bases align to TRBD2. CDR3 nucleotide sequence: TGTGCCAGCAGTGAAGCTGGGACTAGTCTGGGGGGCGGGGAGCTGTTTTTT. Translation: CASSEAGTSLGGGELFF.